Below, 27 T cell receptor beta chains from the same sample are listed, as sequenced in a study of blood T cell repertoires in COVID-19 (dated by TCRdb to 2018 to 2020). Library method: the immunoSEQ multiplex PCR assay. The clones in this table, taken by TCRdb from immuneACCESS, are in-frame only. Not every clone is retained; where verified, under half of the shortfall comes from an unresolved V gene, and the cause of the rest is unknown. The sample table contains around 300,000 clones; only one count was recorded for about nine tenths of them. Together, the top ten hold approximately 2.2% of the sample. Sequencing used peripheral blood. All receptors come from a man aged 18 to 29 with active or convalescent COVID-19.

The chain has TRBV7-2 and TRBJ2-3; unclear D gene. Germline assignment: CDR1 SGHTA and CDR2 FQGNSA. This CDR3 contains 13 residues. V gave up 2 bases and J gave up 4 bases, with 7 bases separating them. The CDR3 here is CASSLNSPDTQYF. CDR3 nucleotides: TGTGCCAGCAGCTTAAACAGCCCAGATACGCAGTATTTT.

This clone was observed a handful of times. This chain links TRBV5-1 with TRBJ1-2, with a tentative D call TRBD1 (5 bases). V was clipped by 0 bases and J by 4 bases, with 10 bases between them. CDR3 length: 14 amino acids. Germline V gene lookup returns CDR1 SGHRS and CDR2 YFSETQ. CDR3 sequence reads: CASSLDQGLYGYTF. The CDR3 nucleotides are TGCGCCAGCAGCTTGGATCAGGGCCTCTATGGCTACACCTTC. The whole variable domain, remainder taken from reference TRBV5-1 and TRBJ1-2, is KAGVTQTPRYLIKTRGQQVTLSCSPISGHRSVSWYQQTPGQGLQFLFEYFSETQRNKGNFPGRFSGRQFSNSRSEMNVSTLELGDSALYLCASSLDQGLYGYTFGSGTRLTVV.

V usage is TRBV6-5 and J usage is TRBJ1-5; TRBD1 might be the D (5 bases). Trimming took off 8 bases at V and 9 bases at J, with 17 bases between the two ends. The germline V gene encodes CDR1 MNHEY and CDR2 SVGAGI. This CDR3 has 13 residues. CDR3 loop: CASGAMGRRPQHF. The CDR3 DNA reads as TGTGCCAGCGGAGCGATGGGGCGGAGGCCCCAGCATTTT.

The V call is TRBV6-1, the J call TRBJ1-5; D remains ambiguous. Germline CDR1 reads MNHNS; CDR2 reads SASEGT. V was pared by 1 base and J by 2 bases, with 12 bases between. The CDR3 sequence is 16 residues long. As DNA, the CDR3 is TGTGCCAGCAGTGAAGTCGTCTTCGGAGGCAATCAGCCCCAGCATTTT. Protein sequence: CASSEVVFGGNQPQHF.

The chain combines TRBV28 with TRBJ2-7; 7 nucleotides line up with TRBD2. The V gene's germline CDR1 is MDHEN and CDR2 SYDVKM. V shed 3 bases, J shed 3 bases, and the junction held 8 bases outside the gene matches. This CDR3 spans 15 amino acids. CDR3 in amino acids: CASSFWRERNYEQYF. The DNA of the CDR3 is TGTGCCAGCAGTTTTTGGCGGGAGAGGAACTACGAGCAGTACTTC.

This clone was counted a few times. The gene calls are TRBV6-4 and TRBJ1-6; tentatively, D is TRBD1 (6 bases). CDR1 is MRHNA and CDR2 is SNTAGT in the germline V gene. This CDR3 has 15 amino acids. Deletions cut 5 bases from V and 5 bases from J, with 13 bases between. CDR3: CASSRDAGDNSPLHF. CDR3 DNA: TGTGCCAGCAGTCGGGACGCAGGGGATAATTCACCCCTCCACTTT.

This chain joins TRBV3-1 (or the pseudogene TRBV3-2) and TRBJ1-2; D is possibly TRBD1 (5 bases). Germline loops: CDR1 LGHDT, CDR2 YNNKEL (reference sequence). Trimming stripped 1 base from V and 8 bases from J, with 11 bases between. The CDR3 is 13 residues long. The CDR3 sequence: CASSQAGFLGYTF. For the CDR3, the DNA is TGTGCCAGCAGCCAAGCAGGGTTTTTGGGCTACACCTTC.

The V and J genes are TRBV27 and TRBJ1-2; possibly TRBD1 for D (5 bases). The CDR3 spans 16 residues. Deletions cut 4 bases from V and 3 bases from J, with 18 bases between. The germline V gene has CDR1 MNHEY and CDR2 SMNVEV (reference sequence). This CDR3 reads CASSSDIREKDYGYTF. CDR3 coding DNA: TGTGCCAGCAGTTCGGACATACGAGAAAAGGACTATGGCTACACCTTC.

V usage is TRBV3-1 (or the pseudogene TRBV3-2) and J usage is TRBJ2-1, with 9 bases that match TRBD2. V shed 0 bases, J shed 7 bases, and the junction held 10 bases outside the gene matches. Germline V CDR1 and CDR2: LGHDT, YNNKEL (reference sequence). The CDR3 consists of 17 residues. The CDR3 sequence: CASSQDRRGGLRNEQFF. CDR3 bases: TGTGCCAGCAGCCAAGATAGGCGGGGGGGCCTTCGGAATGAGCAGTTCTTC.

The chain links TRBV24-1 to TRBJ2-1; TRBD2 might be the D (6 bases). Germline CDR1 KGHDR, CDR2 SFDVKD. V lost 2 bases, J lost 0 bases, and 10 bases lay in between. The CDR3 contains 16 residues. CDR3 DNA sequence: TGTGCCACCAGTGATTCGGGGGAGAGCTCCTACAATGAGCAGTTCTTC. As protein: CATSDSGESSYNEQFF.

This CDR3 is CASSQDLVKTAGELFF. CDR3 nucleotides: TGCGCCAGCAGCCAAGATTTAGTAAAGACAGCCGGGGAGCTGTTTTTT. The rearrangement uses TRBV4-1 and TRBJ2-2; tentatively, D is TRBD1 (5 bases). Trimming took off 0 bases at V and 6 bases at J, with 14 bases between the two ends. The CDR3 spans 16 residues. The V gene's germline CDR1 is MGHRA and CDR2 YSYEKL.

The chain carries TRBV2 and TRBJ2-3, with TRBD2 matching 8 bases. With V trimmed by 6 bases and J by 4 bases, 21 bases remained unmatched. The CDR3 length is 19 residues. CDR1 SNHLY and CDR2 FYNNEI come from the germline V gene. CDR3 bases: TGTGCCAGCAGCGAACTTGGGACTAGACCGAGCCGACGCTCAGATACGCAGTATTTT. Its translation is CASSELGTRPSRRSDTQYF.

The chain has TRBV24-1 and TRBJ2-3, with TRBD2 matching 8 bases. Trimming took 4 bases from V and 2 from J; bases not matched to a gene: 10. The CDR3 totals 17 residues. In germline, CDR1 is KGHDR, CDR2 SFDVKD. This CDR3 reads CATSDNGRGRDTDTQYF. For the CDR3, the DNA is TGTGCCACCAGTGACAACGGGAGGGGAAGGGACACAGATACGCAGTATTTT.

A few counts support this clone. The V gene is TRBV10-1, the J gene TRBJ2-1; D gene unclear. CDR1 and CDR2 (germline): WNHNN, SYGVQD (reference sequence). The CDR3 is made up of 13 amino acids. Trimming removed 6 bases at V and 10 bases at J, with 16 bases between. Here the CDR3 reads CASSLSYASEQFF. The CDR3 nucleotides read TGCGCCAGCAGCCTATCATACGCCTCGGAGCAGTTCTTC.

The chain combines TRBV6-2 or TRBV6-3 with TRBJ2-3; 8 nucleotides match TRBD2. J gave up 2 bases and V 2 bases, and 15 bases lay outside the gene matches. In germline, CDR1 is MNHEY, CDR2 SVGEGT. This CDR3 region has 19 residues. CDR3: CASSYPLAGGPLDTDTQYF. The CDR3 nucleotides are TGTGCCAGCAGTTACCCCCTAGCGGGCGGACCCCTCGACACAGATACGCAGTATTTT.

This chain uses TRBV19 with TRBJ2-1; D may be TRBD2 (6 bases). V shed 5 bases and J shed 2 bases, with 13 bases lying between them. The CDR3 extends over 15 amino acids. Germline lookup yields CDR1 LNHDA and CDR2 SQIVND (reference sequence). The CDR3: CASSLLPGAYNEQFF. The DNA for the CDR3 is TGTGCCAGTAGTCTTCTCCCGGGAGCCTACAATGAGCAGTTCTTC. Full variable domain (outside the CDR3, taken from reference TRBV19 and TRBJ2-1): DGGITQSPKYLFRKEGQNVTLSCEQNLNHDAMYWYRQDPGQGLRLIYYSQIVNDFQKGDIAEGYSVSREKKESFPLTVTSAQKNPTAFYLCASSLLPGAYNEQFFGPGTRLTVL.

V gene TRBV15 combines with J gene TRBJ2-1, with 16 bases lining up with TRBD2. V dropped 9 bases and J dropped 3; count of bases not matched to a gene: 8. CDR3 length equals 17 residues. Germline V gene sequence: CDR1 LNHNV, CDR2 YYDKDF (reference sequence). CDR3 DNA: TGTGCCACTGGGGGAGGGACTAGCGGGAGGGGCTACAATGAGCAGTTCTTC. Amino acids: CATGGGTSGRGYNEQFF.

The chain recombines TRBV6-5 with TRBJ1-6; a weak D match, TRBD1 (6 bases). The V end was cut by 2 bases, the J end by 5 bases, with 10 bases between. This CDR3 is 15 amino acids long. Germline CDR1 is MNHEY and CDR2 is SVGAGI. The CDR3 reads CASSYLGQNNSPLHF. The CDR3 DNA reads as TGTGCCAGCAGTTACCTTGGACAGAATAATTCACCCCTCCACTTT.

This chain uses TRBV27 with TRBJ1-5, with D possibly TRBD1 on 6 matching bases. Germline-derived CDR1 and CDR2 are MNHEY and SMNVEV (reference sequence). The CDR3 runs 14 residues. The ends were cut back, 3 bases at V and 5 bases at J, with 11 bases in the middle. In DNA, the CDR3 is TGTGCCAGCAGTTTCAAGGACAGCCATCAGCCCCAGCATTTT. Amino acid sequence: CASSFKDSHQPQHF.

The chain uses TRBV6-6 and TRBJ2-2, with 11 bases aligning to TRBD1. CDR1 is MNHNY and CDR2 is SVGAGI in the germline V gene (reference sequence). The CDR3 spans 16 residues. V dropped 5 bases and J dropped 8; count of bases not matched to a gene: 10. The CDR3 DNA reads TGTGCCAGCAGTCTCCTAGGACAGGGGGCTTGGGGGGAGCTGTTTTTT. Encoded protein: CASSLLGQGAWGELFF.

This sequence joins TRBV29-1 and TRBJ2-5; D is possibly TRBD2 (6 bases). CDR1 and CDR2 (germline): SQVTM, ANQGSEA. The CDR3 runs 11 residues. The germline V and J ends were trimmed by 7 bases and 5 bases, with 11 bases remaining between them. The CDR3 spells CSAIRGETQYF. The CDR3 nucleotides are TGCAGCGCCATCCGGGGGGAGACCCAGTACTTC.

As DNA, the CDR3 is TGTGCCAGCAGCTGGGACAATCAGGGTGCCCAGTACTTC. It codes for CASSWDNQGAQYF. This sequence joins TRBV11-3 and TRBJ2-5, with a tentative D call TRBD1 (6 bases). Trimming pared 4 bases from V and 9 bases from J, leaving 15 bases between. The CDR3 totals 13 residues. Germline CDR1 and CDR2: SGHNT and YENEEA.

This chain links TRBV14 with TRBJ2-7, with D maybe TRBD2 (6 bases). This CDR3 spans 16 amino acids. Germline V gene data show CDR1 as SGHDN and CDR2 as FVKESK. V shed 1 base and J shed 3 bases, with 16 bases lying between them. CDR3 sequence (DNA): TGTGCCAGCAGCCAAGTGGGAGGTTACCCGGACTACGAGCAGTACTTC. As protein: CASSQVGGYPDYEQYF.

V gene TRBV7-3 combines with J gene TRBJ2-3; possible D gene TRBD2, 6 bases. The V end was cut by 4 bases, the J end by 3 bases, with 8 bases between. The CDR3 is 13 amino acids. Germline CDR1 is SGHTA and CDR2 is FQGTGA. The CDR3 sequence is CASSSSGTDTQYF. DNA of the CDR3: TGTGCCAGCAGCTCCAGCGGGACAGATACGCAGTATTTT.

The chain links TRBV3-1 (or the pseudogene TRBV3-2) to TRBJ2-7, with 8 bases that match TRBD1. Germline loops: CDR1 LGHDT, CDR2 YNNKEL (reference sequence). This CDR3 spans 15 amino acids. V lost 1 base and J lost 3; bases outside the gene matches: 5. The CDR3 coding sequence is TGTGCCAGCAGCCAAGTAACGACAGGGGACTACGAGCAGTACTTC. Protein product: CASSQVTTGDYEQYF.

The chain links TRBV7-9 to TRBJ1-1; 8 bases align to TRBD1. The trim removed 5 bases at V and 3 bases at J, leaving 8 bases unmatched. Germline loops: CDR1 SEHNR, CDR2 FQNEAQ (reference sequence). This CDR3 spans 15 amino acids. The CDR3 protein is CASSKRQGWYTEAFF. The CDR3, as DNA: TGTGCCAGCAGCAAGCGACAGGGGTGGTACACTGAAGCTTTCTTT.

The V and J genes are TRBV19 and TRBJ1-4, with TRBD1 matching 8 bases. This CDR3 comprises 14 residues. The germline CDR1 and CDR2 sequences are LNHDA and SQIVND (reference sequence). The ends lost 7 bases at V and 10 bases at J; junction bases unmatched: 11. The CDR3 region is CASTKQGGQGKLFF. In nucleotides, the CDR3 is TGTGCCAGTACAAAACAGGGGGGGCAGGGAAAACTGTTTTTT.